These T cell receptor beta chains were read from a single sample in a study of identical twins. TCRdb processed the 5' RACE reads anew with MiXCR; each CDR3 protein has one entry. The sample yields 400,000 to 650,000 distinct CDR3 sequences, roughly a fifth seen once. These data were also filed under a second study, of T cells expressing NK-cell markers.

The sample was CD4+ T cells sorted from blood. The origin of the receptors is a woman younger than 35 in good health. CDR3s leave out the opening cysteine and the closing phenylalanine or tryptophan. Size is omitted from some rows. Given values are once, few, many or a class for expanded clones.

clone_size j_call v_call cdr3_aa
few TRBJ1-3 TRBV25-1 ASSELVYSSGNTIY
few TRBJ2-1 TRBV12-3/TRBV12-4 ASSLRGRLAGDNEQF
NA TRBJ1-2 TRBV12-3/TRBV12-4 AGKSTSYGYT
many TRBJ2-1 TRBV20-1 SASRGQGYNEQF
NA TRBJ2-5 TRBV3-1 ASSRQLGETQY
NA TRBJ1-1 TRBV5-1 ASSYGDHRENTEAF
few TRBJ1-1 TRBV10-3 AISERGWAEAF
NA TRBJ2-2 TRBV10-2 ASSVSVAGELF
NA TRBJ2-1 TRBV27 ASSGRGHNEQF
many TRBJ2-3 TRBV10-2 ASRGLAGGTDTQY
NA TRBJ2-1 TRBV7-3 ASSTGLARDEQF